These 9 T cell receptor beta chains originate from one sample sequenced in a study of PD-1 blockade in classical Hodgkin lymphoma. Method: immunoSEQ multiplex PCR; TCRdb's copy keeps in-frame clones and lacks some. In the table there are 25,000 to 35,000 clones, approximately 70% of which are singletons. Every patient was affected by relapse after autologous stem cell transplantation, while exposure to brentuximab vedotin was not uniform. The input for sequencing was peripheral blood mononuclear cells (PBMCs), taken before the second cycle of nivolumab. These receptors were taken from a human donor with classical Hodgkin lymphoma.

The J gene is TRBJ2-2, the V gene TRBV25-1; 10 bases align to TRBD2. Germline trimming cut 4 bases from V and 7 bases from J; bases unmatched to any gene: 3. CDR3 length: 14 residues. CDR1 is MGHDK and CDR2 is SYGVNS in the germline V gene. The CDR3 region has the DNA TGTGCCAGCAGTGTTAGCGGGGGGCTCGGGGAGCTGTTTTTT. This codes for CASSVSGGLGELFF.

This chain uses TRBV18 with TRBJ2-3; tentatively, D is TRBD1 (6 bases). The V gene lost 5 bases and the J gene lost 1 base, with 10 bases spanning the gap. The CDR3 spans 14 residues. Germline-derived CDR1 and CDR2 are KGHSH and LQKENI. CDR3 loop: CASSSRTGTDTQYF. Here the CDR3 DNA reads TGTGCCAGCTCATCCAGGACAGGCACAGATACGCAGTATTTT.

V and J are TRBV5-1 and TRBJ2-2; either TRBD1 or TRBD2 may supply D (5 bases each). The germline CDR1 and CDR2 sequences are SGHRS and YFSETQ. V dropped 3 bases and J dropped 0 bases, with 9 bases sitting between them. The CDR3 is made up of 15 amino acids. The CDR3 coding sequence is TGCGCCAGCAGCTGGGACGGAGCGAACACCGGGGAGCTGTTTTTT. As protein: CASSWDGANTGELFF.

A few counts support this clone. This sequence joins TRBV10-3 and TRBJ2-1; 9 bases agree with TRBD1. Trimming at V came to 5 bases and at J to 1 base, leaving 12 bases not matched to a gene. The CDR3 runs 18 residues. In germline, CDR1 is ENHRY, CDR2 SYGVKD. CDR3 protein: CAISTGTGSVGSYNEQFF. The CDR3 nucleotides read TGTGCCATCAGTACCGGGACAGGGTCTGTGGGGTCCTACAATGAGCAGTTCTTC.

A few counts support this clone. The chain has TRBV7-2 and TRBJ2-3, with a possible D match to TRBD2 (5 bases). Germline CDR1 and CDR2: SGHTA and FQGNSA. Trimming pared 1 base from V and 1 base from J, leaving 12 bases between. This CDR3 is 16 amino acids long. The CDR3 DNA reads TGTGCCAGCAGCTTAGTGAGGGTGCGGGGCACAGATACGCAGTATTTT. Translation gives CASSLVRVRGTDTQYF. Full variable domain (rest looked up from reference TRBV7-2 and TRBJ2-3): GAGVSQSPSNKVTEKGKDVELRCDPISGHTALYWYRQSLGQGLEFLIYFQGNSAPDKSGLPSDRFSAERTGGSVSTLTIQRTQQEDSAVYLCASSLVRVRGTDTQYFGPGTRLTVL.

The V call is TRBV7-9, the J call TRBJ2-1; 8 bases match TRBD2. Germline V gene lookup returns CDR1 SEHNR and CDR2 FQNEAQ (reference sequence). CDR3 length equals 16 residues. The ends lost 0 bases at V and 5 bases at J; junction bases unmatched: 6. The chain's CDR3 is CASSLALLAANNEQFF. CDR3 DNA sequence: TGTGCCAGCAGCTTAGCCCTACTAGCGGCAAACAATGAGCAGTTCTTC.

The chain is built from TRBV6-4 and TRBJ1-1, with a possible D match to TRBD1 (5 bases). The V end was cut by 3 bases, the J end by 7 bases, with 12 bases between. The germline CDR1 and CDR2 sequences are MRHNA and SNTAGT. The CDR3 is made up of 13 amino acids. The CDR3 loop is CASSDWDGGEAFF. Written as DNA, the CDR3 is TGTGCCAGCAGTGATTGGGACGGCGGTGAAGCTTTCTTT.

This chain links TRBV7-9 with TRBJ2-1, with TRBD2 matching 10 bases. The CDR3 has 15 residues. Trimming cost V 6 bases and J 4 bases; bases outside gene matches: 6. Germline V gives CDR1 SEHNR, CDR2 FQNEAQ (reference sequence). CDR3 sequence: CASSLLAGIYNEQFF. As DNA, the CDR3 is TGTGCCAGCAGTTTACTAGCGGGGATATACAATGAGCAGTTCTTC.

V gene TRBV15 combines with J gene TRBJ2-3; 8 bases map to TRBD1. CDR3 size: 16 residues. The germline V gene encodes CDR1 LNHNV and CDR2 YYDKDF (reference sequence). V trimming: 2 bases; J trimming: 4 bases; junction bases outside the gene matches: 8. The CDR3 loop reads CATSRSGQGAADTQYF. The CDR3 bases are TGTGCCACCAGCAGAAGCGGGCAGGGGGCAGCAGATACGCAGTATTTT. The full variable domain, completed using reference TRBV15 and TRBJ2-3, is DAMVIQNPRYQVTQFGKPVTLSCSQTLNHNVMYWYQQKSSQAPKLLFHYYDKDFNNEADTPDNFQSRRPNTSFCFLDIRSPGLGDTAMYLCATSRSGQGAADTQYFGPGTRLTVL.